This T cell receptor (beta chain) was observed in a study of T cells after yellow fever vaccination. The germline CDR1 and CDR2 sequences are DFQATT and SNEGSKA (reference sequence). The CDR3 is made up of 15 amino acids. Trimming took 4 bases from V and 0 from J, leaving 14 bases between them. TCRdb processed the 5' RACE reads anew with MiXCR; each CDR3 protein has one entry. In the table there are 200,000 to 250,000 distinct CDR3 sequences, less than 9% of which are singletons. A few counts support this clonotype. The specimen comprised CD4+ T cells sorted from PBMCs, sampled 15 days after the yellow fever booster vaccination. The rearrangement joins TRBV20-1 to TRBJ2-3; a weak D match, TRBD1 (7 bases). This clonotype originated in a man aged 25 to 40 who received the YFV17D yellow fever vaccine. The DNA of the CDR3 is TGCAGTGCTACGACCCCAGGGGGGAGCACAGATACGCAGTATTTT. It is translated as CSATTPGGSTDTQYF.